Below are 5 T cell receptor beta chains sequenced from a single sample in a study of shared clonotypes between healthy human individuals. TCRdb keeps only in-frame clones here, not all; method: immunoSEQ multiplex PCR. The sample yields about 490,000 clones, 76% seen once. Specimen: PBMCs. These receptors all stem from a woman aged 40 to 50 in good health. Some clones in this sample may be carry-over from other donors' samples.

There are a few counts of this clone. CDR3 coding DNA: TGTGCCAGCAGAGGGACCGACTCCCTCGGGGGCTACACCTTC. Amino acids: CASRGTDSLGGYTF. The chain couples TRBV28 to TRBJ1-2, with TRBD1 as a possible D gene (5 bases). Trimming stripped 6 bases from V and 8 bases from J, with 19 bases between. This CDR3 comprises 14 residues. Germline V lookup: CDR1 MDHEN, CDR2 SYDVKM.

The chain has TRBV14 and TRBJ2-7, with 11 bases aligning to TRBD2. The CDR3 sequence is 16 residues long. Looked up from germline, CDR1 is SGHDN and CDR2 is FVKESK. The V and J ends lost 3 bases and 0 bases, in that order; junction bases with no gene match: 4. The CDR3 sequence is CASSQLTSGNSYEQYF. CDR3 coding DNA: TGTGCCAGCAGCCAGCTGACTAGCGGGAACTCCTACGAGCAGTACTTC.

This chain connects TRBV6-5 to TRBJ2-7; a weak D match, TRBD2 (5 bases). This CDR3 spans 15 amino acids. Germline CDR1 and CDR2: MNHEY and SVGAGI. Trimming removed 0 bases from V and 6 bases from J, with 15 bases in between. This CDR3 is CASSYSGRSGSEQYF. The CDR3 bases are TGTGCCAGCAGTTACTCCGGTAGGTCGGGGAGCGAGCAGTACTTC.

This chain links TRBV28 with TRBJ2-7, with D possibly TRBD1 on 6 matching bases. Trimming took 5 bases from V and 0 from J, leaving 17 bases between them. Per the germline V gene, CDR1 is MDHEN and CDR2 is SYDVKM. The CDR3 extends over 16 amino acids. Here the CDR3 reads CASSRTGHRSSYEQYF. CDR3 sequence (DNA): TGTGCCAGCAGTAGAACGGGACACAGGAGCTCCTACGAGCAGTACTTC. The full variable domain, its missing parts supplied by reference TRBV28 and TRBJ2-7, is DVKVTQSSRYLVKRTGEKVFLECVQDMDHENMFWYRQDPGLGLRLIYFSYDVKMKEKGDIPEGYSVSREKKERFSLILESASTNQTSMYLCASSRTGHRSSYEQYFGPGTRLTVT.

The chain's CDR3 is CASSQDAAQGADTQYF. CDR3 DNA: TGCGCCAGCAGCCAAGATGCCGCCCAGGGGGCTGATACGCAGTATTTT. V is TRBV4-1 and J is TRBJ2-3, with 8 nucleotides matching TRBD1. CDR3 length: 16 amino acids. V shed 0 bases and J 6 bases; nucleotides not matched to a gene: 8. Germline CDR1 and CDR2: MGHRA and YSYEKL.